This TCR beta chain stems from a study of T-cell memory formation after mild COVID-19. CDR3 size: 18 residues. With 4 bases clipped from V and 0 bases from J, the junction kept 6 bases outside the gene matches. Germline V CDR1 and CDR2: SGHDN, FVKESK. This clonotype was detected once. Its cognate antigen is unknown. Findings and caveats of the study: What remained unconfirmed was the SARS-CoV-2 specificity of second-wave clones peaking on day 37.

TCRdb reprocessed the 5' RACE reads with MiXCR, giving one entry per CDR3 protein. The table has roughly 580,000 distinct CDR3 sequences, about a sixth seen once. The genes are TRBV14 and TRBJ2-4; 13 bases are a match to TRBD2. The sample comprised PBMCs or a T cell subset sorted from them (not recorded which). The receptor was isolated from an adult woman who had mild COVID-19 (a few samples of this study predate the infection). Cell type and time point are not known. CDR3 protein: CASSPGTSGTIAKNIQYF. For the CDR3, the DNA is TGTGCCAGCAGCCCCGGGACTAGCGGGACTATAGCCAAAAACATTCAGTACTTC.